This T cell receptor beta chain was recovered during a study of T-cell memory formation after mild COVID-19. Study-wide findings and caveats: Day 15 to 85 contracting clones showed balanced CD4/CD8; day 15 to 37 expanders favored CD4+. Largely, contracting CD4+ clones fell within CM and EM, and contracting CD8+ clones within EMRA. Clonal second-wave expansions that peaked on day 37 had unconfirmed SARS-CoV-2 specificity.

This clonotype was found many times. Its matching antigen is unknown. The ends were cut back, 8 bases at V and 0 bases at J, with 14 bases in the middle. This CDR3 region has 15 residues. Germline V gene lookup returns CDR1 SGHAT and CDR2 FQNNGV. Constant-segment primers and 5'RACE yielded cDNA libraries for TCR alpha and TCR beta, each carrying sample barcodes and UMIs. MiXCR, run by TCRdb on the 5' RACE reads, gives a single entry per CDR3 protein. The sample holds 200,000 to 250,000 distinct CDR3 sequences, roughly a tenth seen once. Sequencing was done on a sample of PBMCs or a T cell subset sorted from them (not recorded which). The chain recombines TRBV11-2 with TRBJ2-1, with D unresolved. The sequence came from a man aged 18 to 30 who had mild COVID-19 (a few samples of this study predate the infection). Cell type and time point are not known. The CDR3 sequence: CASASDPSSYNEQFF. Written as DNA, the CDR3 is TGTGCCAGCGCCTCTGACCCGTCCTCCTACAATGAGCAGTTCTTC.